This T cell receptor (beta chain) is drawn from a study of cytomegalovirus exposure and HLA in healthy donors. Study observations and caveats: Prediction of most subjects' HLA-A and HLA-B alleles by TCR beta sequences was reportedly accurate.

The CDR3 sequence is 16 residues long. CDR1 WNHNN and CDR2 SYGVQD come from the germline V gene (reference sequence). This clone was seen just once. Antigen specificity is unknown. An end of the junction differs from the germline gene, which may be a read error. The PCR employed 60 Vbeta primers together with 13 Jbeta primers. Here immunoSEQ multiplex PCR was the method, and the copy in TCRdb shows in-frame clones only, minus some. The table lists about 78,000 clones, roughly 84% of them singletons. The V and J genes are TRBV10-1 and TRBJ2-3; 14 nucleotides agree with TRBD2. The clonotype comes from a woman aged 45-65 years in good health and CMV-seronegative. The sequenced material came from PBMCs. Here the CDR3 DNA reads TGCGCCAGCAGCGCCGGGACTAGCGGGAGCAAAGATACGCAGTATTTT. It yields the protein CASSAGTSGSKDTQYF.